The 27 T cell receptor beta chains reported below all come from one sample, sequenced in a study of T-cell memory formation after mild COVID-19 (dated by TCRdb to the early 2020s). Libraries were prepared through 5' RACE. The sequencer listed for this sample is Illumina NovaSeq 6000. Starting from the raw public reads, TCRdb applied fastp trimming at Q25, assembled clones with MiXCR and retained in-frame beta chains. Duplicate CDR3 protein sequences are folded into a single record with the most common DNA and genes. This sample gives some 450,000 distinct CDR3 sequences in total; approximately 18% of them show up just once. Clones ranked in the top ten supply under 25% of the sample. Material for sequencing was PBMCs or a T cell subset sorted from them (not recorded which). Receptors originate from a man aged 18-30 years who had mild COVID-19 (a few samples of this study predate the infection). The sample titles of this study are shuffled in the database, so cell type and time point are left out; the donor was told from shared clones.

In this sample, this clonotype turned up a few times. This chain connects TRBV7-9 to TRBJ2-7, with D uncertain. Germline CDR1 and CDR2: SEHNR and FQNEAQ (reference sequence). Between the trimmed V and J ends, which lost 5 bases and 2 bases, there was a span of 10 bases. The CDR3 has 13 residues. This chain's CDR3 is CASSAGPTYEQYV. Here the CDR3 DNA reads TGTGCCAGCAGCGCCGGCCCCACCTACGAGCAGTACGTC.

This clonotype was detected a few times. The CDR3 region has the DNA TGTGCCACCAGTGACGCAAGGGGGGGCTGGACAGATACGCAGTATTTT. Its translation is CATSDARGGWTDTQYF. The V gene is TRBV24-1, the J gene TRBJ2-3, with D possibly being TRBD2 (7 bases). In germline, CDR1 is KGHDR, CDR2 SFDVKD. The V end lost 4 bases, the J end lost 3 bases, and 16 bases lay between the germline ends. The CDR3 consists of 16 residues.

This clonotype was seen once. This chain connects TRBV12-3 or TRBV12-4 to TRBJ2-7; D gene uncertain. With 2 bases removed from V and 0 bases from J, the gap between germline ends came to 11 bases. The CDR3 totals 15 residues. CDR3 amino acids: CASSLLEFSSYEQYF. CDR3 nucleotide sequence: TGTGCCAGCAGTTTACTCGAGTTTAGCTCCTACGAGCAGTACTTC.

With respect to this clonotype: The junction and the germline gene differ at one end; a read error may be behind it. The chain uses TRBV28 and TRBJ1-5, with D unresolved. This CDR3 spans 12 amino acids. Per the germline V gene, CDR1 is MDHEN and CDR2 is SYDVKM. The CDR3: CDSHGRHQPQHF. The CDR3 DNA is TGTGACAGCCACGGGCGGCATCAGCCCCAGCATTTT.

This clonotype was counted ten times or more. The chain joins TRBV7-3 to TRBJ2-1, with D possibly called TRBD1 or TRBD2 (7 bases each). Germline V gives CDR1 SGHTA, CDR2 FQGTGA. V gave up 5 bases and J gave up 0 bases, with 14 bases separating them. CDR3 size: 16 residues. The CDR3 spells CASSPPGGASYNEQFF. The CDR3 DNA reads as TGTGCCAGCAGCCCCCCAGGGGGGGCCTCCTACAATGAGCAGTTCTTC.

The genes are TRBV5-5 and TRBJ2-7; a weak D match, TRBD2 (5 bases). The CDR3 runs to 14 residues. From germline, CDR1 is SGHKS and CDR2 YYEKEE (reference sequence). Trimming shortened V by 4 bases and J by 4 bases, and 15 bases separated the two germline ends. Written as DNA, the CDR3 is TGTGCCAGCAGCCCAAATCTGCGAGGGTACGAGCAGTACGTC. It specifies CASSPNLRGYEQYV.

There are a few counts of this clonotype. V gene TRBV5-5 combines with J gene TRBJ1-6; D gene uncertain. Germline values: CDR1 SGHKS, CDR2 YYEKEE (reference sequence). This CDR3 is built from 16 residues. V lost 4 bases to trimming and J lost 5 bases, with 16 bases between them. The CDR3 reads CASSDRRLSDNSPLHF. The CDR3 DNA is TGTGCCAGCAGCGACCGGAGGCTTTCTGATAATTCACCCCTCCACTTT.

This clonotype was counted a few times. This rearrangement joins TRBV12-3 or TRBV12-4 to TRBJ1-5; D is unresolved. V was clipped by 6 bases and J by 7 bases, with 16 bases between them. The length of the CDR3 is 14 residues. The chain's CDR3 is CASSPGEGGQPQHF. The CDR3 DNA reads TGTGCCAGCAGCCCCGGGGAGGGTGGGCAGCCCCAGCATTTT.

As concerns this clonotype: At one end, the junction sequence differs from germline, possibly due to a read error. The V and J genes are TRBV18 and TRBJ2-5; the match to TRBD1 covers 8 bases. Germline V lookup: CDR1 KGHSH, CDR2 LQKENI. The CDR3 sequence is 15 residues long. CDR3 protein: CASSPFDRGPEPQYF. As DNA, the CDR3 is TGTGCCAGCTCTCCTTTCGACAGGGGCCCAGAGCCCCAGTACTTC.

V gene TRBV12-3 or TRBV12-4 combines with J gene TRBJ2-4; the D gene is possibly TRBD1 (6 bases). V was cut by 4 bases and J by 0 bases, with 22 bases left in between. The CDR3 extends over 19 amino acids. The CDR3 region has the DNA TGTGCCAGCAGTTACTTTGCTGGTCAGGGGAACCTAGCCAAAAACATTCAGTACTTC. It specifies CASSYFAGQGNLAKNIQYF.

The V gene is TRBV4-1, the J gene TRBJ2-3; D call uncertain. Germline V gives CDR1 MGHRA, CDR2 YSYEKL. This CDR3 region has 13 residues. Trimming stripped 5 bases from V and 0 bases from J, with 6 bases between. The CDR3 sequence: CASSVDSTDTQYF. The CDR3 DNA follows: TGCGCCAGCAGCGTCGACAGCACAGATACGCAGTATTTT.

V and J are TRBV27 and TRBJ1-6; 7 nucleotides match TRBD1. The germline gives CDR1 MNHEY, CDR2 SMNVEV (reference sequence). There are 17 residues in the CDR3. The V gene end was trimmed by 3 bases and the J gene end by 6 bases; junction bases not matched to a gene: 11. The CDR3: CASSLFIRQGINSPLHF. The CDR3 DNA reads TGTGCCAGCAGTTTGTTCATTAGACAGGGAATTAATTCACCCCTCCACTTT.

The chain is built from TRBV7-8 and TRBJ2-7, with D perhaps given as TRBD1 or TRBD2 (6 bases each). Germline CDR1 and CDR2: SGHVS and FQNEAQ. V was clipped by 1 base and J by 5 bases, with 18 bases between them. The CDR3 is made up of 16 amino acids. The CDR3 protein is CASSLVVRGGLNEQYF. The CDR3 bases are TGTGCCAGCAGCTTAGTAGTCCGAGGGGGGCTCAACGAGCAGTACTTC.

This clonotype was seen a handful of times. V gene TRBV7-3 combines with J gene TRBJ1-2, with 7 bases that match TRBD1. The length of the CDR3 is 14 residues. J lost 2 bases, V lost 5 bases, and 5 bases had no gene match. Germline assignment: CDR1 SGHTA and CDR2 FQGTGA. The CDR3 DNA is TGTGCCAGCAGCCCCGGACAGGAAAACTATGGCTACACCTTC. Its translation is CASSPGQENYGYTF. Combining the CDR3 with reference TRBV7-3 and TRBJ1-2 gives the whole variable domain GAGVSQTPSNKVTEKGKYVELRCDPISGHTALYWYRQSLGQGPEFLIYFQGTGAADDSGLPNDRFFAVRPEGSVSTLKIQRTERGDSAVYLCASSPGQENYGYTFGSGTRLTVV.

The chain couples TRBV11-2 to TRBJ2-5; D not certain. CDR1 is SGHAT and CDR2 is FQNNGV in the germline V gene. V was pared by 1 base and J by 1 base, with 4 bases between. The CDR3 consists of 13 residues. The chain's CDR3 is CASSLALQETQYF. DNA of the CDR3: TGTGCCAGCAGCTTAGCCCTCCAAGAGACCCAGTACTTC.

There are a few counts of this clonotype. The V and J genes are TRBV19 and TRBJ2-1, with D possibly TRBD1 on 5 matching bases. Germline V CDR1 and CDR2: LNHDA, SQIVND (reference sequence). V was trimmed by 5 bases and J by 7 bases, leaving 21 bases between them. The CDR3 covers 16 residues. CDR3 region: CASSELTAKTENEQFF. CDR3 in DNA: TGTGCCAGTAGTGAACTGACAGCGAAGACCGAAAATGAGCAGTTCTTC.

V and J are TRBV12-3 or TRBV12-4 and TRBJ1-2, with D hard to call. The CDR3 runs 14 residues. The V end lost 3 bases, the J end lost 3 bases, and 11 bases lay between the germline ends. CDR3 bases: TGTGCCAGCAGTTTTGGGAGTAGGGACTATGGCTACACCTTC. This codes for CASSFGSRDYGYTF.

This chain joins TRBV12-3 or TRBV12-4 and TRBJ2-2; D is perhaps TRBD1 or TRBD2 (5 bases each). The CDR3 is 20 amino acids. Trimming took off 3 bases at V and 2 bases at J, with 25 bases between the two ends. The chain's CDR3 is CASSFVARASPGPNTGELFF. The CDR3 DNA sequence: TGTGCCAGCAGTTTTGTAGCCAGAGCGAGTCCGGGGCCCAACACCGGGGAGCTGTTTTTT.

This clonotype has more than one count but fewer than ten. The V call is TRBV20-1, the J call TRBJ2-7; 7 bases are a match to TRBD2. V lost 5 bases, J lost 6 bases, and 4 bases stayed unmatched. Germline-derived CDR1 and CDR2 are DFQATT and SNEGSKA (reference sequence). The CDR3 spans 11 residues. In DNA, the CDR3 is TGCAGTGCTTACAGCGGGGTCGAGCAGTACTTC. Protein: CSAYSGVEQYF.

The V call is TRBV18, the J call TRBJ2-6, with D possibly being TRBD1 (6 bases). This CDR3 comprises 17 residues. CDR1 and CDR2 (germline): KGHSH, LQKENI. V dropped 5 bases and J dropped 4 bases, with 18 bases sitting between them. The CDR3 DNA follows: TGTGCCAGCTCAAAGGCCAGGGGAGCTCTGGGGGCCAACGTCCTGACTTTC. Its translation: CASSKARGALGANVLTF. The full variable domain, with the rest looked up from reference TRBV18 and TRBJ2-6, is NAGVMQNPRHLVRRRGQEARLRCSPMKGHSHVYWYRQLPEEGLKFMVYLQKENIIDESGMPKERFSAEFPKEGPSILRIQQVVRGDSAAYFCASSKARGALGANVLTFGAGSRLTVL.

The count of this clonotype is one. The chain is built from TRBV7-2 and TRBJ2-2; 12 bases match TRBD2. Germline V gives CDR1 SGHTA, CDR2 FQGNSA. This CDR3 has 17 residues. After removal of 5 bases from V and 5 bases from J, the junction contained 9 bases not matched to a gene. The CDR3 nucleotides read TGTGCCAGCAGCCGCCCTAGCGGGGGGGTCGTGACCGGGGAGCTGTTTTTT. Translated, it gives CASSRPSGGVVTGELFF.

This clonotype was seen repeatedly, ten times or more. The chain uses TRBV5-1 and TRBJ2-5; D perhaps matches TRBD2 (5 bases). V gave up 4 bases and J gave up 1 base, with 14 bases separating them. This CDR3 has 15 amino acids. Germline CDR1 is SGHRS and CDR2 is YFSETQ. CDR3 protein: CASSAGSGFQETQYF. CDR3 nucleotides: TGCGCCAGCAGCGCCGGGTCGGGGTTCCAAGAGACCCAGTACTTC.

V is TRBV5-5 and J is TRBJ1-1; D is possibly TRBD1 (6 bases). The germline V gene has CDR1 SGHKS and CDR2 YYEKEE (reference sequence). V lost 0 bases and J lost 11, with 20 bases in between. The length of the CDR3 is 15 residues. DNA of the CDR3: TGTGCCAGCAGCTTGGACTTAGACAGGAGGTTTAGTGCTTTCTTT. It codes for CASSLDLDRRFSAFF.

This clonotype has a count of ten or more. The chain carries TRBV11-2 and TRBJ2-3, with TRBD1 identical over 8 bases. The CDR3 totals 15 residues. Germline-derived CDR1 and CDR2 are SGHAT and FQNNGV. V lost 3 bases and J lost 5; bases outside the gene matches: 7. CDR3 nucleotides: TGTGCCAGCAGCTTCTCCCCCGGACAGGGAGATACGCAGTATTTT. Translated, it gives CASSFSPGQGDTQYF.

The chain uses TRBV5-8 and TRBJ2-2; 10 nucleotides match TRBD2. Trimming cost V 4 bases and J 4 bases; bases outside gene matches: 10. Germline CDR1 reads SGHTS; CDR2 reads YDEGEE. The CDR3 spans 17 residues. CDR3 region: CASSASRTSGSTGELFF. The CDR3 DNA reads TGTGCCAGCAGCGCTTCCCGGACTAGCGGATCCACCGGGGAGCTGTTTTTT.

CDR3 DNA: TGTGCCAGCATCCCCTTAGGCGTTGTAGGGTTCGACGAGCAGTACGTC. Amino acids: CASIPLGVVGFDEQYV. This chain joins TRBV7-2 and TRBJ2-7; D uncertain. The germline gives CDR1 SGHTA, CDR2 FQGNSA. The CDR3 has 16 residues. V was clipped by 7 bases and J by 5 bases, with 24 bases between them.

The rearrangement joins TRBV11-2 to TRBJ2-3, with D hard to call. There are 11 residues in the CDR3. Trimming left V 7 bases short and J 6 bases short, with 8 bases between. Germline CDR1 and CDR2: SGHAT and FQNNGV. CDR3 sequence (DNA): TGTGCCAGCACCTTCAGGGATACGCAGTATTTT. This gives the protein CASTFRDTQYF.